This T cell receptor (beta chain) was obtained from a study of CD8+ T cells in alopecia areata. Study-wide results and caveats: Especially in alopecia totalis/universalis, lesional scalp showed greater clonality than normal scalp did.

V was pared by 5 bases and J by 5 bases, with 6 bases of the junction left unmatched. The CDR3 runs 13 residues. The germline V gene has CDR1 SGHAT and CDR2 FQNNGV. Lesional scalp punch biopsies and peripheral blood came from alopecia areata patients. Of note for this clone: No antigen is known for it.

Sequencing relied on a cDNA template that was reverse transcribed from extracted RNA. Produced via immunoSEQ multiplex PCR; TCRdb's table is partial and in-frame only. The table records roughly 180,000 clones, roughly 60% of them present only once. The sequence derives from a human donor with alopecia areata. This rearrangement joins TRBV11-2 to TRBJ2-7; 7 bases map to TRBD1. Source: CD4+ T cells sorted from blood, taken at week 0. CDR3 residues: CASSPQGVNEQYF. The CDR3 DNA follows: TGTGCCAGCAGCCCGCAGGGGGTCAACGAGCAGTACTTC.